Following are 19 T cell receptor beta chains from one sample sequenced in a study of control samples from healthy donors and cancer patients. Some clones are missing from TCRdb's copy, which holds only in-frame ones; the method was immunoSEQ multiplex PCR. This sample has about 130,000 clones, with roughly 90% found just once. The material sequenced was blood. The receptors were sampled from a woman aged 45-65 years in good health.

This chain links TRBV5-1 with TRBJ2-7, with 11 bases fitting TRBD2. J was trimmed by 3 bases and V by 3 bases; bases with no gene match: 14. CDR1 is SGHRS and CDR2 is YFSETQ in the germline V gene. This CDR3 comprises 18 residues. The chain's CDR3 is CASSSLAGGGKDYYEQYF. The DNA for the CDR3 is TGCGCCAGCAGCTCCCTAGCGGGAGGTGGAAAAGACTACTACGAGCAGTACTTC.

The V call is TRBV6-1, the J call TRBJ1-3; TRBD1 agrees at 7 bases. Germline V gene sequence: CDR1 MNHNS, CDR2 SASEGT. The CDR3 is 15 amino acids. Trimming removed 3 bases from V and 4 bases from J; junction bases left unmatched: 6. The CDR3 spells CASSESGGSGNTIYF. The CDR3 DNA is TGTGCCAGCAGTGAGTCAGGGGGGTCGGGAAACACCATATATTTT.

The chain combines TRBV9 with TRBJ2-5; D gene unclear. The CDR3 extends over 15 amino acids. Per germline, CDR1 SGDLS and CDR2 YYNGEE. V gave up 0 bases and J gave up 0 bases, with 9 bases separating them. For the CDR3, the DNA is TGTGCCAGCAGCGTAGCTGGAATCTACCAAGAGACCCAGTACTTC. It is translated as CASSVAGIYQETQYF.

V is TRBV19 and J is TRBJ1-6; unclear D gene. The germline V gene has CDR1 LNHDA and CDR2 SQIVND (reference sequence). V gave up 10 bases and J gave up 7 bases, with 17 bases separating them. CDR3 length equals 14 residues. The CDR3 is CATTWEGSNSPLHF. Here the CDR3 DNA reads TGTGCCACCACATGGGAGGGTTCGAATTCACCCCTCCACTTT.

The chain recombines TRBV13 with TRBJ1-2; a possible D gene is TRBD1 (5 bases). Between the trimmed V and J ends, which lost 6 bases and 4 bases, there was a span of 18 bases. The CDR3 contains 15 residues. Germline values: CDR1 PRHDT, CDR2 FYEKMQ (reference sequence). CDR3 region: CASSRGASVPYGYTF. For the CDR3, the DNA is TGTGCCAGCAGTCGTGGGGCCAGCGTTCCCTATGGCTACACCTTC.

The genes are TRBV10-2 and TRBJ2-1, with 8 bases identical to TRBD2. The CDR3 is made up of 15 amino acids. Germline lookup yields CDR1 WSHSY and CDR2 SAAADI. J gave up 0 bases and V 5 bases, and 3 bases lay outside the gene matches. CDR3 in amino acids: CASSLAGLSYNEQFF. In DNA, the CDR3 is TGCGCCAGCAGTCTAGCGGGCCTCTCCTACAATGAGCAGTTCTTC.

The sample holds one count of this clone. The rearrangement links TRBV7-8 to TRBJ2-1; possible D gene TRBD1, 5 bases. Between the trimmed V and J ends, which lost 3 bases and 15 bases, there was a span of 18 bases. This CDR3 spans 13 amino acids. Germline CDR1 reads SGHVS; CDR2 reads FQNEAQ. The CDR3 DNA reads TGTGCCAGCAGCTTGGGGCCCGGCGTGCGATGGTTCTTC. This translates into CASSLGPGVRWFF.

The V call is TRBV18, the J call TRBJ1-2, with D perhaps matching TRBD1 (6 bases). The CDR3 has 15 amino acids. The V gene's germline CDR1 is KGHSH and CDR2 LQKENI. The V end was cut by 3 bases, the J end by 4 bases, with 15 bases between. The CDR3 here is CASSPSGGGGYGYTF. The CDR3 DNA reads as TGTGCCAGCTCACCTAGTGGAGGGGGAGGCTATGGCTACACCTTC.

This chain joins TRBV18 and TRBJ2-2; the D is unclear. CDR1 and CDR2 from the germline V gene are KGHSH and LQKENI. Trimming removed 3 bases from V and 1 base from J, with 9 bases in between. The CDR3 extends over 15 amino acids. CDR3 sequence (DNA): TGTGCCAGCTCACCCCAGCTCTTGAACACCGGGGAGCTGTTTTTT. Protein: CASSPQLLNTGELFF. The whole variable domain, filled in from reference TRBV18 and TRBJ2-2, reads NAGVMQNPRHLVRRRGQEARLRCSPMKGHSHVYWYRQLPEEGLKFMVYLQKENIIDESGMPKERFSAEFPKEGPSILRIQQVVRGDSAAYFCASSPQLLNTGELFFGEGSRLTVL.

The chain joins TRBV27 to TRBJ1-6, with D tentatively TRBD1 (5 bases). Trimming shortened V by 6 bases and J by 7 bases, and 37 bases separated the two germline ends. The CDR3 loop spans 22 amino acids. Germline CDR1 reads MNHEY; CDR2 reads SMNVEV (reference sequence). The chain's CDR3 is CASRTRVFVFFIGARGNSPLHF. CDR3 bases: TGTGCCAGCAGAACCCGAGTTTTTGTTTTTTTCATAGGGGCTCGGGGGAATTCACCCCTCCACTTT.

V is TRBV4-1 and J is TRBJ1-3; D is unresolved. Germline V gene sequence: CDR1 MGHRA, CDR2 YSYEKL. The CDR3 has 16 residues. Trimming removed 1 base at V and 0 bases at J, with 10 bases between. CDR3 protein: CASSQGNDHSGNTIYF. The CDR3 region has the DNA TGCGCCAGCAGCCAAGGCAACGATCACTCTGGAAACACCATATATTTT.

In this sample, this clone turned up many times. The V and J genes are TRBV5-1 and TRBJ2-2; TRBD1 agrees at 9 bases. The V gene's germline CDR1 is SGHRS and CDR2 YFSETQ. The CDR3 covers 15 residues. V trimming: 4 bases; J trimming: 7 bases; junction bases outside the gene matches: 8. The CDR3 region is CASSPGTGPDGELFF. The CDR3 bases are TGCGCCAGCAGCCCAGGGACAGGGCCGGACGGGGAGCTGTTTTTT.

The chain links TRBV30 to TRBJ2-2, with TRBD1 identical over 12 bases. There are 15 residues in the CDR3. CDR1 and CDR2 from the germline V gene are GTSNPN and SVGIG (reference sequence). Losses at the gene ends were 3 bases for V and 6 bases for J; bases not matched to a gene: 5. The CDR3 protein is CAWSWGDRGPGELFF. Written as DNA, the CDR3 is TGTGCCTGGAGCTGGGGGGACAGGGGGCCCGGGGAGCTGTTTTTT.

V and J are TRBV5-1 and TRBJ1-1; no reliable D call. Between the trimmed V and J ends, which lost 0 bases and 3 bases, there was a span of 12 bases. Germline values: CDR1 SGHRS, CDR2 YFSETQ. The CDR3 is made up of 15 amino acids. DNA for the CDR3: TGCGCCAGCAGCTTGGGTGGAGTAGGTTACACTGAAGCTTTCTTT. It is translated as CASSLGGVGYTEAFF.

The rearrangement uses TRBV6-5 and TRBJ1-2; tentative D call: TRBD1 (6 bases). This CDR3 spans 16 amino acids. Germline V lookup: CDR1 MNHEY, CDR2 SVGAGI. V shed 4 bases and J shed 3 bases, with 18 bases lying between them. CDR3: CASSSGRGPSDYGYTF. The CDR3 DNA sequence: TGTGCCAGCAGTTCCGGCAGGGGCCCAAGCGACTATGGCTACACCTTC.

The V gene is TRBV7-9, the J gene TRBJ1-3; D gene uncertain. Germline values: CDR1 SEHNR, CDR2 FQNEAQ (reference sequence). Trimming cost V 4 bases and J 0 bases, with 7 bases left between them. The CDR3 runs to 14 residues. Here the CDR3 reads CASSSLNSGNTIYF. The CDR3 DNA follows: TGTGCCAGCAGCTCCCTTAACTCTGGAAACACCATATATTTT.

The V gene is TRBV15, the J gene TRBJ2-2; 11 bases map to TRBD2. CDR3 length equals 16 residues. Germline V CDR1 and CDR2: LNHNV, YYDKDF (reference sequence). Trimming removed 4 bases from V and 1 base from J; junction bases left unmatched: 2. The CDR3 here is CATSIGTSGNTGELFF. CDR3 nucleotides: TGTGCCACCAGCATTGGGACTAGCGGGAACACCGGGGAGCTGTTTTTT.

The chain is built from TRBV5-1 and TRBJ1-2; D ambiguous. Germline V gene sequence: CDR1 SGHRS, CDR2 YFSETQ. The germline V and J ends were trimmed by 4 bases and 2 bases, with 18 bases remaining between them. This CDR3 has 16 residues. This chain's CDR3 is CASSPTPGGLNYGYTF. As DNA, the CDR3 is TGCGCCAGCAGCCCCACACCCGGAGGGTTAAACTATGGCTACACCTTC.

The chain carries TRBV19 and TRBJ2-5; TRBD1 aligns across 9 bases. The CDR3 runs to 15 residues. Germline trimming cut 2 bases from V and 4 bases from J; bases unmatched to any gene: 5. Germline V gene sequence: CDR1 LNHDA, CDR2 SQIVND (reference sequence). The CDR3 DNA sequence: TGTGCCAGTAGTATACGGACAGGGGCAAGAGAGACCCAGTACTTC. It encodes CASSIRTGARETQYF.